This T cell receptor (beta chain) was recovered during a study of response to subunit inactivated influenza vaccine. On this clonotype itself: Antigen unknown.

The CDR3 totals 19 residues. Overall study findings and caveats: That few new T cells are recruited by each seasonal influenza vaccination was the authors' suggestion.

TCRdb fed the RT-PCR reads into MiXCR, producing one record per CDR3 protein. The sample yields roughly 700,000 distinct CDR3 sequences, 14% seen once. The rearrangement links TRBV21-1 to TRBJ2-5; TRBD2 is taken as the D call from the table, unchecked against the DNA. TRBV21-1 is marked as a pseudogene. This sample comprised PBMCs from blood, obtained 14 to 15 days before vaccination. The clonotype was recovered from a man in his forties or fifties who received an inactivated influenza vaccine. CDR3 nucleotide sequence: TGTGCCAGCAGCAAATCCTATGGGTCGGAGGGCGGAAAGCAAGAGACCCAGTACTTC. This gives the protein CASSKSYGSEGGKQETQYF.